Listed here are 17 T cell receptor beta chains from one sample, sequenced in a study of CD8+ T cells in alopecia areata. Following extraction, RNA underwent reverse transcription to cDNA, which served as the sequencing template. Repertoires were generated with immunoSEQ multiplex PCR, while TCRdb's copy carries only in-frame clones and drops some. The profile covers some 80,000 clones, with around 60% appearing a single time and 23% taken by the ten largest. Stated treatment: oral pan-JAK inhibitor, 5-10 mg twice daily. Sequencing used CD8+ T cells sorted from blood, obtained at week 24, from a patient treated with tofacitinib. The receptors here all came from a human donor with alopecia areata.

The chain recombines TRBV7-9 with TRBJ2-5; 7 bases line up with TRBD1. The CDR3 covers 15 residues. Per germline, CDR1 SEHNR and CDR2 FQNEAQ (reference sequence). With V trimmed by 3 bases and J by 2 bases, 6 bases remained unmatched. CDR3: CASSFRDSDQETQYF. CDR3 DNA: TGTGCCAGCAGCTTTCGGGACAGTGATCAAGAGACCCAGTACTTC.

This chain joins TRBV28 and TRBJ1-1, with D uncertain. From germline, CDR1 is MDHEN and CDR2 SYDVKM. This CDR3 is built from 13 residues. V was trimmed by 2 bases and J by 1 base, leaving 5 bases between them. The DNA for the CDR3 is TGTGCCAGCAGTTTAGGCCAGAACACTGAAGCTTTCTTT. It encodes CASSLGQNTEAFF.

The chain is built from TRBV7-9 and TRBJ2-5; 8 bases are a match to TRBD2. Per the germline V gene, CDR1 is SEHNR and CDR2 is FQNEAQ (reference sequence). The CDR3 spans 14 residues. V trimming: 5 bases; J trimming: 0 bases; junction bases outside the gene matches: 2. In DNA, the CDR3 is TGTGCCAGCAGCACGACTAGCGACCAAGAGACCCAGTACTTC. Translation gives CASSTTSDQETQYF.

This clone was found once. The chain couples TRBV4-1 to TRBJ2-1; D call uncertain. Per the germline V gene, CDR1 is MGHRA and CDR2 is YSYEKL. The CDR3 extends over 15 amino acids. The V end was cut by 4 bases, the J end by 2 bases, with 12 bases between. The CDR3 DNA reads TGCGCCAGCAGCCCCTTGGCTGAGACCTACAATGAGCAGTTCTTC. Residues: CASSPLAETYNEQFF.

This chain's CDR3 is CASSLRGGNQPQHF. In nucleotides, the CDR3 is TGTGCCAGCAGCTTACGGGGTGGCAATCAGCCCCAGCATTTT. The chain is built from TRBV7-9 and TRBJ1-5; unclear D gene. The V and J ends lost 2 bases and 2 bases respectively, with 7 bases between them. From germline, CDR1 is SEHNR and CDR2 FQNEAQ (reference sequence). The CDR3 totals 14 residues. Full variable domain (missing parts from reference TRBV7-9 and TRBJ1-5): DTGVSQNPRHKITKRGQNVTFRCDPISEHNRLYWYRQTLGQGPEFLTYFQNEAQLEKSRLLSDRFSAERPKGSFSTLEIQRTEQGDSAMYLCASSLRGGNQPQHFGDGTRLSIL.

Turning to this clone: One end of the junction does not line up with germline, which may come from a read error. The chain carries TRBV7-9 and TRBJ2-1, with 10 bases lining up with TRBD1. This CDR3 has 15 amino acids. Germline CDR1 and CDR2: SEHNR and FQNEAQ (reference sequence). CDR3 region: CASSPRTGGVDERFF. The CDR3 DNA reads as TGTGCCAGCAGCCCCCGGACAGGGGGAGTTGATGAGCGGTTCTTC.

The chain has TRBV10-3 and TRBJ2-3; a weak D match, TRBD1 (6 bases). Germline CDR1 is ENHRY and CDR2 is SYGVKD. The CDR3 spans 16 residues. The germline V and J ends were trimmed by 4 bases and 1 base, with 15 bases remaining between them. In DNA, the CDR3 is TGTGCCATCAGTGCAAACAGGGTAGGCCGCACAGATACGCAGTATTTT. Its protein product is CAISANRVGRTDTQYF.

The genes are TRBV6-5 and TRBJ1-1; TRBD1 matches at 7 bases. The CDR3 runs 15 residues. V dropped 6 bases and J dropped 2; count of bases not matched to a gene: 9. Germline CDR1 reads MNHEY; CDR2 reads SVGAGI. CDR3 amino acids: CASRLAGQLNTEAFF. Here the CDR3 DNA reads TGTGCCAGCAGGTTAGCGGGACAGCTCAACACTGAAGCTTTCTTT.

The chain recombines TRBV9 with TRBJ1-4; 8 bases align to TRBD1. The germline CDR1 and CDR2 sequences are SGDLS and YYNGEE. The V and J ends lost 3 bases and 8 bases, in that order; junction bases with no gene match: 24. CDR3 length: 20 amino acids. This chain's CDR3 is CASSAAKTSIMTGANEKLFF. The CDR3 DNA is TGTGCCAGCAGCGCCGCGAAAACCTCTATTATGACAGGGGCGAACGAAAAACTGTTTTTT. The variable domain in full, completed from reference TRBV9 and TRBJ1-4, reads DSGVTQTPKHLITATGQRVTLRCSPRSGDLSVYWYQQSLDQGLQFLIQYYNGEERAKGNILERFSAQQFPDLHSELNLSSLELGDSALYFCASSAAKTSIMTGANEKLFFGSGTQLSVL.

The chain combines TRBV7-9 with TRBJ2-7, with D perhaps TRBD1 or TRBD2 (7 bases each). From germline, CDR1 is SEHNR and CDR2 FQNEAQ (reference sequence). V was cut by 5 bases and J by 7 bases, with 15 bases left in between. The CDR3 has 13 amino acids. CDR3 region: CASSPGGAGEQYF. DNA for the CDR3: TGTGCCAGCAGCCCAGGGGGGGCCGGGGAGCAGTACTTC.

This clone was counted between two and nine times. V usage is TRBV27 and J usage is TRBJ1-1; a weak D match, TRBD1 (5 bases). The CDR3 runs to 15 residues. From germline, CDR1 is MNHEY and CDR2 SMNVEV (reference sequence). V was trimmed by 3 bases and J by 0 bases, leaving 11 bases between them. CDR3 bases: TGTGCCAGCAGTTTTACGGGACCGCTGAACACTGAAGCTTTCTTT. This encodes CASSFTGPLNTEAFF.

This clone was counted a few times. The rearrangement joins TRBV4-1 to TRBJ1-2, with D possibly matching TRBD1 (5 bases). This CDR3 spans 13 amino acids. The V gene lost 1 base and the J gene lost 5 bases, with 8 bases spanning the gap. Germline CDR1 MGHRA, CDR2 YSYEKL. The DNA of the CDR3 is TGCGCCAGCAGCCAAGGCCCAGGGTATGGCTACACCTTC. This translates into CASSQGPGYGYTF.

This clone was seen more than once but under ten times. The chain carries TRBV7-2 and TRBJ2-1; D is unresolved. CDR1 is SGHTA and CDR2 is FQGNSA in the germline V gene. V was cut by 10 bases and J by 8 bases, with 15 bases left in between. CDR3 size: 12 residues. CDR3 DNA sequence: TGTGCCACCTTAGGCGCGAGCCATGAGCAGTTCTTC. Translated, it gives CATLGASHEQFF.

The chain recombines TRBV30 with TRBJ2-7; 7 bases match TRBD1. After removal of 2 bases from V and 2 bases from J, the junction contained 3 bases not matched to a gene. Germline loops: CDR1 GTSNPN, CDR2 SVGIG (reference sequence). The CDR3 extends over 13 amino acids. The CDR3 protein is CAWSPGQAYEQYF. CDR3 DNA sequence: TGTGCCTGGAGTCCCGGACAGGCCTACGAGCAGTACTTC.

The chain links TRBV4-1 to TRBJ2-7, with D uncertain. Trimming took off 4 bases at V and 0 bases at J, with 13 bases between the two ends. CDR3 length: 15 residues. The germline V gene has CDR1 MGHRA and CDR2 YSYEKL. CDR3 sequence: CASSLRHSNSYEQYF. The CDR3 bases are TGCGCCAGCAGCCTGCGGCACAGTAACTCCTACGAGCAGTACTTC.

The CDR3 DNA is TGTGCCAGCAGTGCTGGACAGGGAACGATCTCCTACGAGCAGTACTTC. This sequence encodes CASSAGQGTISYEQYF. The rearrangement uses TRBV6-1 and TRBJ2-7; 8 bases map to TRBD1. This CDR3 has 16 amino acids. In germline, CDR1 is MNHNS, CDR2 SASEGT. The V gene end was trimmed by 4 bases and the J gene end by 0 bases; junction bases not matched to a gene: 8.

The chain is built from TRBV7-9 and TRBJ2-1, with 10 bases aligning to TRBD2. Germline CDR1 reads SEHNR; CDR2 reads FQNEAQ (reference sequence). The CDR3 is 16 residues long. Unmatched junction bases numbered 12, after V lost 3 bases and J lost 10 bases. CDR3 amino acids: CASSFLGGLAAYEQFF. The CDR3 nucleotides read TGTGCCAGCAGCTTTCTCGGTGGACTAGCGGCTTACGAGCAGTTCTTC.